The 30 T cell receptor beta chains below all came from one sample that was sequenced in a study of blood T cell repertoires in COVID-19. Repertoires were generated with immunoSEQ multiplex PCR, while TCRdb's copy carries only in-frame clones and drops some. The sample has 200,000 to 300,000 clones; about 90% are singletons. Sequencing used peripheral blood. The receptors come from a woman aged 45-60 years with acute or convalescent COVID-19.

This clone appeared a few times. The V and J genes are TRBV7-6 and TRBJ1-2; D possibly corresponds to TRBD1 (6 bases). This CDR3 comprises 18 residues. The ends were cut back, 2 bases at V and 2 bases at J, with 21 bases in the middle. Per germline, CDR1 SGHVS and CDR2 FNYEAQ. CDR3: CASSLNPTTRGENYGYTF. The CDR3 coding sequence is TGTGCCAGCAGCTTAAACCCCACTACCAGGGGTGAGAACTATGGCTACACCTTC.

The chain has TRBV4-1 and TRBJ2-7; 11 positions match TRBD1. The junction had 6 bases not matched to a gene; V was cut back by 2 bases and J by 3 bases. The V gene's germline CDR1 is MGHRA and CDR2 YSYEKL. The CDR3 covers 16 residues. The DNA of the CDR3 is TGCGCCAGCAGCCAACTGGGACAGGGGGATGTCTACGAGCAGTACTTC. Its translation: CASSQLGQGDVYEQYF.

The chain links TRBV28 to TRBJ2-7; tentative D call: TRBD1 (7 bases). The CDR3 contains 15 residues. V was pared by 2 bases and J by 5 bases, with 16 bases between. Germline V gene lookup returns CDR1 MDHEN and CDR2 SYDVKM. CDR3: CASSLVYTGEDEQYF. In DNA, the CDR3 is TGTGCCAGCAGTTTAGTTTACACAGGGGAGGACGAGCAGTACTTC.

The chain uses TRBV19 and TRBJ1-4, with TRBD1 identical over 7 bases. The V gene end was trimmed by 4 bases and the J gene end by 5 bases; junction bases not matched to a gene: 4. The germline V gene encodes CDR1 LNHDA and CDR2 SQIVND (reference sequence). The CDR3 covers 14 residues. The CDR3 region is CASSTGQRNEKLFF. The DNA of the CDR3 is TGTGCCAGTAGTACGGGACAGCGAAATGAAAAACTGTTTTTT.

This chain joins TRBV6-5 and TRBJ2-1, with a weak D call TRBD1 (7 bases). V gave up 7 bases and J gave up 7 bases, with 17 bases separating them. Germline CDR1 is MNHEY and CDR2 is SVGAGI. The CDR3 is 14 amino acids. CDR3 protein: CASNRQGGVNEQFF. CDR3 DNA sequence: TGTGCCAGCAATAGACAGGGCGGGGTGAATGAGCAGTTCTTC.

CDR3 sequence (DNA): TGTGCCAGCAGCTTATATGGGGGCGGGGGTCAGCCCCAGCATTTT. It yields the protein CASSLYGGGGQPQHF. The V gene is TRBV7-3, the J gene TRBJ1-5; tentatively, D is TRBD1 (6 bases). Germline V gene lookup returns CDR1 SGHTA and CDR2 FQGTGA. The CDR3 totals 15 residues. V gave up 2 bases and J gave up 6 bases, with 14 bases separating them.

The chain couples TRBV5-1 to TRBJ2-1; a weak D match, TRBD2 (6 bases). The CDR3 runs to 16 residues. Germline CDR1 is SGHRS and CDR2 is YFSETQ. The V gene lost 1 base and the J gene lost 8 bases, with 19 bases spanning the gap. The CDR3 spells CASSLRRGPDGDEQFF. As DNA, the CDR3 is TGCGCCAGCAGCTTGAGGAGGGGCCCGGATGGCGATGAGCAGTTCTTC.

The chain has TRBV11-2 and TRBJ2-7, with TRBD1 identical over 10 bases. Trimming cost V 5 bases and J 1 base; bases outside gene matches: 8. CDR1 and CDR2 (germline): SGHAT, FQNNGV. This CDR3 comprises 16 residues. Written as DNA, the CDR3 is TGTGCCAGCAGCGGAAGGACAGGGGGAGAGTCCTACGAGCAGTACTTC. Translating it yields CASSGRTGGESYEQYF. Based on the CDR3 plus reference TRBV11-2 and TRBJ2-7, the full variable domain is EAGVAQSPRYKIIEKRQSVAFWCNPISGHATLYWYQQILGQGPKLLIQFQNNGVVDDSQLPKDRFSAERLKGVDSTLKIQPAKLEDSAVYLCASSGRTGGESYEQYFGPGTRLTVT.

The rearrangement joins TRBV7-2 to TRBJ2-3; 13 nucleotides line up with TRBD2. CDR1 and CDR2 from the germline V gene are SGHTA and FQGNSA. V trimming: 5 bases; J trimming: 3 bases; junction bases outside the gene matches: 14. The CDR3 spans 19 residues. The CDR3 sequence is CASSPDLDAGLAGTDTQYF. The CDR3 DNA reads as TGTGCCAGCAGCCCGGACTTAGACGCGGGACTAGCGGGAACAGATACGCAGTATTTT.

This clone has only one observation. The genes are TRBV29-1 and TRBJ1-2; 7 bases fit TRBD1. The CDR3 has 14 residues. V gave up 4 bases and J gave up 4 bases; unmatched junction bases: 9. Germline assignment: CDR1 SQVTM and CDR2 ANQGSEA. CDR3 DNA: TGCAGCGTTGCCGATTCGACAGGGACCTATGGCTACACCTTC. Its translation is CSVADSTGTYGYTF.

The V and J genes are TRBV11-2 and TRBJ1-2; D may be TRBD1 (6 bases). The CDR3 has 15 residues. Looked up from germline, CDR1 is SGHAT and CDR2 is FQNNGV. V lost 4 bases, J lost 4 bases, and 16 bases lay in between. CDR3: CASSSIPGGVYGYTF. The CDR3, as DNA: TGTGCCAGCAGCTCCATCCCGGGGGGCGTCTATGGCTACACCTTC.

The chain joins TRBV19 to TRBJ1-2; TRBD1 matches at 7 bases. Per the germline V gene, CDR1 is LNHDA and CDR2 is SQIVND (reference sequence). The CDR3 has 17 residues. Unmatched junction bases numbered 9, after V lost 0 bases and J lost 2 bases. The CDR3 spells CASSIESAGGTNYGYTF. The CDR3 DNA follows: TGTGCCAGTAGTATAGAATCGGCAGGGGGGACGAACTATGGCTACACCTTC. Variable domain in full (rest from reference TRBV19 and TRBJ1-2): DGGITQSPKYLFRKEGQNVTLSCEQNLNHDAMYWYRQDPGQGLRLIYYSQIVNDFQKGDIAEGYSVSREKKESFPLTVTSAQKNPTAFYLCASSIESAGGTNYGYTFGSGTRLTVV.

This clone was recorded once. This chain joins TRBV19 and TRBJ1-1; TRBD1 aligns across 9 bases. The CDR3 has 15 residues. Germline V lookup: CDR1 LNHDA, CDR2 SQIVND (reference sequence). After removal of 9 bases from V and 4 bases from J, the junction contained 12 bases not matched to a gene. DNA of the CDR3: TGTGCCAGCGCTAATGGGGACAGGGTGGGCACTGAAGCTTTCTTT. This sequence encodes CASANGDRVGTEAFF.

This clone appeared a few times. This sequence joins TRBV5-1 and TRBJ2-3, with 10 bases matching TRBD2. The CDR3 has 15 amino acids. The trim removed 6 bases at V and 4 bases at J, leaving 8 bases unmatched. Germline V gives CDR1 SGHRS, CDR2 YFSETQ. CDR3 sequence: CASKLASGSPDTQYF. In nucleotides, the CDR3 is TGCGCCAGCAAACTGGCTAGCGGGAGCCCAGATACGCAGTATTTT.

The chain joins TRBV28 to TRBJ2-5, with 8 positions matching TRBD1. Looked up from germline, CDR1 is MDHEN and CDR2 is SYDVKM. V was pared by 5 bases and J by 5 bases, with 13 bases of the junction left unmatched. The CDR3 length is 16 residues. CDR3 in amino acids: CASSKAGGWESETQYF. The DNA of the CDR3 is TGTGCCAGCAGTAAGGCAGGGGGCTGGGAGAGTGAGACCCAGTACTTC.

This chain links TRBV5-1 with TRBJ2-1; TRBD1 agrees at 8 bases. V was pared by 2 bases and J by 3 bases, with 4 bases of the junction left unmatched. Looked up from germline, CDR1 is SGHRS and CDR2 is YFSETQ. The CDR3 runs 15 residues. CDR3: CASSFLTGGYNEQFF. In DNA, the CDR3 is TGCGCCAGCAGCTTTTTAACAGGGGGCTACAATGAGCAGTTCTTC.

Note on this clone: One end of the junction is discordant with germline, which a read error may explain. The CDR3 DNA sequence: TGTGCCATCAGGGTTGGAGACACCATATATTTT. As protein: CAIRVGDTIYF. The chain recombines TRBV10-3 with TRBJ1-3; D gene uncertain. The germline V gene encodes CDR1 ENHRY and CDR2 SYGVKD. This CDR3 is 11 amino acids long.

This clone was observed a handful of times. The chain uses TRBV6-6 and TRBJ2-2; 7 bases agree with TRBD1. The CDR3 totals 15 residues. Germline CDR1 MNHNY, CDR2 SVGAGI (reference sequence). V shed 5 bases and J 3 bases; nucleotides not matched to a gene: 6. CDR3 nucleotides: TGTGCCAGCAGTGACAGGGTTCGGGACACCGGGGAGCTGTTTTTT. As protein: CASSDRVRDTGELFF.

V is TRBV6-1 and J is TRBJ1-5; D remains unclear. CDR1 is MNHNS, CDR2 SASEGT, per germline. The V gene lost 2 bases and the J gene lost 4 bases, with 12 bases spanning the gap. This CDR3 is 15 amino acids long. The CDR3 sequence is CASSEYGEWNQPQHF. The CDR3 DNA reads TGTGCCAGCAGTGAATACGGGGAGTGGAATCAGCCCCAGCATTTT.

The CDR3 region is CASSLGLTGLMVNTEAFF. As DNA, the CDR3 is TGTGCCAGCAGCTTGGGTTTGACAGGGTTGATGGTGAACACTGAAGCTTTCTTT. This rearrangement joins TRBV5-6 to TRBJ1-1, with TRBD1 identical over 7 bases. J was trimmed by 0 bases and V by 0 bases; bases with no gene match: 11. The germline gives CDR1 SGHDT, CDR2 YYEEEE. This CDR3 contains 18 residues.

The genes are TRBV11-2 and TRBJ2-5, with D tentatively TRBD1 (5 bases). The CDR3 runs 14 residues. From germline, CDR1 is SGHAT and CDR2 FQNNGV. Trimming shortened V by 7 bases and J by 2 bases, and 14 bases separated the two germline ends. DNA for the CDR3: TGTGCCAGCATAGGGGCGACAGATCAAGAGACCCAGTACTTC. This gives the protein CASIGATDQETQYF.

The chain couples TRBV5-1 to TRBJ2-1, with 14 bases that match TRBD2. CDR1 is SGHRS, CDR2 YFSETQ, per germline. Trimming at V came to 4 bases and at J to 6 bases, leaving 6 bases not matched to a gene. The CDR3 is 16 amino acids. CDR3 nucleotides: TGCGCCAGCAGCGGGACTAGCGGGAGCGGGGGCAATGAGCAGTTCTTC. Protein product: CASSGTSGSGGNEQFF.

The rearrangement uses TRBV6-5 and TRBJ1-2; D remains unclear. Trimming took 4 bases from V and 8 from J, leaving 14 bases between them. The CDR3 totals 13 residues. Germline CDR1 is MNHEY and CDR2 is SVGAGI. The CDR3 protein is CASSSPGSQGYTF. CDR3 in DNA: TGTGCCAGCAGTTCCCCGGGGTCCCAGGGCTACACCTTC.

CDR3 sequence reads: CSVGGDRSYEQYF. The CDR3 nucleotides read TGCAGCGTGGGAGGGGACAGGTCCTACGAGCAGTACTTC. The V and J genes are TRBV29-1 and TRBJ2-7; D perhaps matches TRBD1 (8 bases). V was clipped by 6 bases and J by 1 base, with 13 bases between them. The CDR3 is 13 residues long. CDR1 and CDR2 (germline): SQVTM, ANQGSEA.

The genes are TRBV7-9 and TRBJ2-3, with a weak D call TRBD1 (5 bases). Trimming shortened V by 5 bases and J by 1 base, and 7 bases separated the two germline ends. Germline values: CDR1 SEHNR, CDR2 FQNEAQ (reference sequence). The CDR3 runs to 13 residues. In nucleotides, the CDR3 is TGTGCCAGCAGCACACAGGGCACAGATACGCAGTATTTT. Encoded protein: CASSTQGTDTQYF.

This chain joins TRBV3-1 (or the pseudogene TRBV3-2) and TRBJ2-7; perhaps TRBD1 as D (6 bases). This CDR3 has 13 residues. Germline lookup yields CDR1 LGHDT and CDR2 YNNKEL (reference sequence). The ends were cut back, 4 bases at V and 2 bases at J, with 9 bases in the middle. The CDR3 here is CASSLQGPYEQYF. CDR3 nucleotides: TGTGCCAGCAGCCTTCAGGGGCCCTACGAGCAGTACTTC.

The V call is TRBV5-1, the J call TRBJ1-1; 9 bases align to TRBD1. Germline assignment: CDR1 SGHRS and CDR2 YFSETQ. With 4 bases clipped from V and 1 base from J, the junction kept 2 bases outside the gene matches. The CDR3 contains 14 residues. This CDR3 reads CASSPQGANTEAFF. Written as DNA, the CDR3 is TGCGCCAGCAGCCCACAGGGGGCGAACACTGAAGCTTTCTTT.

The chain carries TRBV6-5 and TRBJ2-5; D is possibly TRBD1 (5 bases). Germline V gene data show CDR1 as MNHEY and CDR2 as SVGAGI. There are 13 residues in the CDR3. CDR3 DNA: TGTGGGAACAGGTCGTACACCCAAGAGACCCAGTACTTC. Translation gives CGNRSYTQETQYF.

This rearrangement joins TRBV27 to TRBJ1-2, with D unclear. V was trimmed by 2 bases and J by 7 bases, leaving 8 bases between them. Per germline, CDR1 MNHEY and CDR2 SMNVEV (reference sequence). The CDR3 covers 12 residues. In DNA, the CDR3 is TGTGCCAGCAGTTTAGAGGGATCTGGCTACACCTTC. As protein: CASSLEGSGYTF.

This clone was seen once. The rearrangement uses TRBV28 and TRBJ1-2, with D unclear. The CDR3 spans 13 residues. Germline CDR1 MDHEN, CDR2 SYDVKM. V lost 8 bases and J 7 bases, leaving 17 bases between the germline ends. CDR3: CASFTLIGGGYTF. CDR3 in DNA: TGTGCCAGCTTCACCCTAATCGGAGGTGGCTACACCTTC.